This is a list of T cell receptor beta chains from one sample in a study of preoperative IRX-2 immunotherapy in early breast cancer. Some clones are missing from TCRdb's copy, which holds only in-frame ones; the method was immunoSEQ multiplex PCR. The sample carries fewer than 40,000 clones, roughly 96% recorded once. Sample collection was performed from a patient treated with IRX-2 immunotherapy. These receptors all come from a human donor with breast cancer. The CDR3 runs from the conserved cysteine through the conserved F or W. A D gene is named only where the DNA matches it firmly. Where a row states a size, it is once, few, many or the class of an expanded clone; other rows omit it.

DNA	CDR3	size	J	D	V
TGTGCCAGCAGTTTAGGCGGGGGGGCCTTGGGCGAGCAGTACTTC	CASSLGGGALGEQYF	-	TRBJ2-7	TRBD2	TRBV27
TGTGCCAGCAGCTTAATAGGACGCGGGACAGGGTTTGAAGCTTTCTTT	CASSLIGRGTGFEAFF	-	TRBJ1-1	TRBD1	TRBV7-3
TGTGCCAGCAGCTATCCTGGCGGAACTTTTATCGAGCAGTACTTC	CASSYPGGTFIEQYF	-	TRBJ2-7	-	TRBV11-1
TGTGCCAGCTCACCGACGGGCCAAGAGACCCAGTACTTC	CASSPTGQETQYF	once	TRBJ2-5	-	TRBV18
TGTGCCAGCAGCTTTAGCGCGATCTCGGCAGCTATCGAAGGGACCCAGTACTTC	CASSFSAISAAIEGTQYF	-	TRBJ2-5	-	TRBV7-2
TGTGCCAGCAGCGACGGACAGGGTAGAACCGGGGAGCTGTTTTTT	CASSDGQGRTGELFF	-	TRBJ2-2	TRBD1	TRBV2
TGCGCCAGCAGCTTGGAAGTGCCTGGCACAGATACGCAGTATTTT	CASSLEVPGTDTQYF	-	TRBJ2-3	-	TRBV5-1
TGCGCCAGTAGCCTCGGCTATGTCAATGAGCAGTTCTTC	CASSLGYVNEQFF	-	TRBJ2-1	-	TRBV5-1
TGTGCCAGCAGTTTAGGGTGGGGATACGCCTACGAGCAGTACTTC	CASSLGWGYAYEQYF	-	TRBJ2-7	-	TRBV27
TGTGCCAGCAGCCCGGGGAGTGGGCTCGGTAGTTCACCCCTCCACTTT	CASSPGSGLGSSPLHF	-	TRBJ1-6	-	TRBV7-2
TGCGCCAGCAGCCAAGTGGGGGGTCTCTTAGGCTACACCTTC	CASSQVGGLLGYTF	-	TRBJ1-2	-	TRBV4-1
TGTGCCAGCAGTCGACAGGGAAGCTCTGGAAACACCATATATTTT	CASSRQGSSGNTIYF	-	TRBJ1-3	TRBD1	TRBV6-6
TGTGCCAGCAGCCACCCTCACAGGGTGAATAATTCACCCCTCCACTTT	CASSHPHRVNNSPLHF	-	TRBJ1-6	-	TRBV11-2
TGTGCCAGCAGCGCGGGGTATGAGCAGTTCTTC	CASSAGYEQFF	-	TRBJ2-1	-	TRBV9
TGCGCCAGCAGCCAGACCTTTGGACTCCATGAGCAGTTCTTC	CASSQTFGLHEQFF	once	TRBJ2-1	-	TRBV4-3
TGCGCCAGCAGCTTGTGGGTTCCGGGACTAGCGTTCTCCTACGAGCAGTACTTC	CASSLWVPGLAFSYEQYF	-	TRBJ2-7	TRBD2	TRBV5-1
TGTGCCAGCGGCAGGACAGGGAACACTGAAGCTTTCTTT	CASGRTGNTEAFF	-	TRBJ1-1	TRBD1	TRBV25-1
TGTGCCAGCACGGGCCAAGAGACCCAGTACTTC	CASTGQETQYF	-	TRBJ2-5	-	TRBV2
TGTGCCAGCAGCCCGGGACAGCGGTACAATGAGCAGTTCTTC	CASSPGQRYNEQFF	-	TRBJ2-1	TRBD1	TRBV7-3
TGTGCCAGCAGCCTCCGGATTCTCACCGGGGAGCTGTTTTTT	CASSLRILTGELFF	-	TRBJ2-2	-	TRBV7-8
TGTGCCAGCAGCTTAAATGGACTAGGGGAAGAGACCCAGTACTTC	CASSLNGLGEETQYF	-	TRBJ2-5	TRBD2	TRBV7-2
TGTGCCAGCAGTTCCGTCAAAGAGACCCAGTACTTC	CASSSVKETQYF	-	TRBJ2-5	-	TRBV6-5
TGTGCCAGCAGTAAATTGACAGGGTGGGGTGGCTACACCTTC	CASSKLTGWGGYTF	-	TRBJ1-2	TRBD1	TRBV6-5
TGTGCCAGCAGTTACTCCTTAGACAGGGACAATGAGCAGTTCTTC	CASSYSLDRDNEQFF	once	TRBJ2-1	TRBD1	TRBV6-5
TGTGCCAGCAGCTTAGGTGGAGGGGGGGGGCCCTACAATGAGCAGTTCTTC	CASSLGGGGGPYNEQFF	-	TRBJ2-1	-	TRBV11-2
TGCGCCAGCAGCCAGACAGGGCTACCTAGCACAGATACGCAGTATTTT	CASSQTGLPSTDTQYF	-	TRBJ2-3	TRBD1	TRBV5-1
TGTGCCAGCGTCAGGTGGGGACAGAACTATGGCTACACCTTC	CASVRWGQNYGYTF	-	TRBJ1-2	TRBD1	TRBV28
TGTGCCAGCAATCCGGGACAGGGCAATAGCAATCAGCCCCAGCATTTT	CASNPGQGNSNQPQHF	-	TRBJ1-5	TRBD1	TRBV2
TGTGCCAGCAGTTCCCCTGCCAGGGGGAATGGCTACACCTTC	CASSSPARGNGYTF	once	TRBJ1-2	TRBD1	TRBV27
TGTGCCAGCAGTTTCTTCTCGGACAGGGGTAGCCTCCACAATGAGCAGTTCTTC	CASSFFSDRGSLHNEQFF	-	TRBJ2-1	TRBD1	TRBV28
TGTGCCAGCATTCTACAGGGTGGAGGTGAAAAACTGTTTTTT	CASILQGGGEKLFF	-	TRBJ1-4	-	TRBV28
TGTGCCAGCTCCCCGCTAACGCGTTGGACAGGGAGCCCCTCTGGAAACACCATATATTTT	CASSPLTRWTGSPSGNTIYF	-	TRBJ1-3	TRBD1	TRBV18
TGTGCCAGCAGTTTAGGGGGATTAAGCTATGGCTACACCTTC	CASSLGGLSYGYTF	-	TRBJ1-2	-	TRBV28
TGTGCCAGCAGCTTAGGGGCTGGGGGGGCTGGGGTGGCTGAAGCTTTCTTT	CASSLGAGGAGVAEAFF	-	TRBJ1-1	-	TRBV7-3
TGTGCCAGCAGCTCAGGTATAGCGGGCGAGAACAATGAGCAGTTCTTC	CASSSGIAGENNEQFF	-	TRBJ2-1	TRBD2	TRBV11-3
TGTGCCAGCAGACAGGGATACGGCGGCTACACCTTC	CASRQGYGGYTF	-	TRBJ1-2	-	TRBV2
TGTGCCAGCAGCTTAGCACACACTGAAGCTTTCTTT	CASSLAHTEAFF	-	TRBJ1-1	-	TRBV7-9
TGTGCCAGCAGCTTTCAACCGGGACTAGCGGGAGAAGAGACCCAGTACTTC	CASSFQPGLAGEETQYF	-	TRBJ2-5	TRBD2	TRBV7-8